The next 25 T cell receptor beta chains were all read from a single sample in a study of blood T cell repertoires in COVID-19. Profiled with immunoSEQ multiplex PCR; TCRdb holds only in-frame clones, not every one. The sample includes 200,000 to 250,000 clones, approximately 86% of them seen just once. The source material was peripheral blood. Source of these receptors: a young woman with COVID-19, enrolled during active disease.

The V call is TRBV12-3 or TRBV12-4, the J call TRBJ2-5; tentative D call: TRBD1 (6 bases). Trimming took 8 bases from V and 5 from J, leaving 9 bases between them. CDR3 length: 11 residues. Written as DNA, the CDR3 is TGTGCCAGCGGAACAGGGGAGACCCAGTACTTC. Its translation is CASGTGETQYF.

The chain couples TRBV5-1 to TRBJ2-1, with D possibly matching TRBD2 (6 bases). CDR3 length equals 16 residues. The V and J ends lost 8 bases and 2 bases respectively, with 20 bases between them. Germline V lookup: CDR1 SGHRS, CDR2 YFSETQ. The CDR3 sequence is CASGSSSEETYNEQFF. DNA of the CDR3: TGCGCCAGTGGATCCTCTAGCGAGGAGACCTACAATGAGCAGTTCTTC. The variable domain in full, completed from reference TRBV5-1 and TRBJ2-1, reads KAGVTQTPRYLIKTRGQQVTLSCSPISGHRSVSWYQQTPGQGLQFLFEYFSETQRNKGNFPGRFSGRQFSNSRSEMNVSTLELGDSALYLCASGSSSEETYNEQFFGPGTRLTVL.

The chain is built from TRBV7-3 and TRBJ2-3; TRBD1 is a possible D gene (7 bases). Germline loops: CDR1 SGHTA, CDR2 FQGTGA. Trimming stripped 5 bases from V and 2 bases from J, with 23 bases between. The CDR3 has 18 residues. The CDR3 spells CASSPRRWAGGLTDTQYF. The CDR3 DNA reads TGTGCCAGCAGCCCCCGGCGATGGGCAGGGGGACTCACAGATACGCAGTATTTT.

This chain uses TRBV7-9 with TRBJ2-5, with D uncertain. The ends were cut back, 5 bases at V and 5 bases at J, with 15 bases in the middle. This CDR3 has 14 amino acids. Germline lookup yields CDR1 SEHNR and CDR2 FQNEAQ (reference sequence). The CDR3 coding sequence is TGTGCCAGCAGCCTCCGAGGAGTTGGGGAGACCCAGTACTTC. Encoded protein: CASSLRGVGETQYF.

The V and J genes are TRBV19 and TRBJ2-5; TRBD2 might be the D (5 bases). In germline, CDR1 is LNHDA, CDR2 SQIVND (reference sequence). This CDR3 is 16 amino acids long. V gave up 3 bases and J gave up 3 bases, with 17 bases separating them. The DNA of the CDR3 is TGTGCCAGTAGTATTCCCCCCCCTTGGGGAGAAGAGACCCAGTACTTC. It is translated as CASSIPPPWGEETQYF.

This clone was seen just once. The J gene is TRBJ2-7, the V gene TRBV30; 8 bases line up with TRBD2. Germline values: CDR1 GTSNPN, CDR2 SVGIG (reference sequence). The CDR3 spans 15 residues. Trimming at V came to 0 bases and at J to 6 bases, leaving 10 bases not matched to a gene. The CDR3 loop reads CAWSVASGSYIEQYF. The CDR3, as DNA: TGTGCCTGGAGTGTAGCCAGCGGGAGCTATATCGAGCAGTACTTC.

The V call is TRBV21-1, the J call TRBJ2-7; TRBD2, as called in the table, went unchecked against the DNA. TRBV21-1 is assigned pseudogene status. CDR3 length: 17 amino acids. CDR3 sequence: CASSKAEIAGGFHEQYF. CDR3 nucleotides: TGTGCCAGCAGCAAAGCTGAAATAGCGGGAGGGTTCCACGAGCAGTACTTC.

This clone was counted a single time. This sequence joins TRBV19 and TRBJ2-5; 11 nucleotides agree with TRBD1. Germline V gene data show CDR1 as LNHDA and CDR2 as SQIVND (reference sequence). The J segment lost 1 base and the V segment lost 6 bases, leaving 7 bases of the junction unmatched. CDR3 length: 16 residues. The CDR3 nucleotides are TGTGCCAGTAGGGGACGGGGACAGGGGGGCCAAGAGACCCAGTACTTC. Encoded protein: CASRGRGQGGQETQYF.

The genes are TRBV11-2 and TRBJ2-7, with 9 bases identical to TRBD2. This CDR3 has 13 amino acids. Germline loops: CDR1 SGHAT, CDR2 FQNNGV. The J segment lost 4 bases and the V segment lost 8 bases, leaving 6 bases of the junction unmatched. The CDR3 sequence: CASGGLAKYEQYF. The CDR3 DNA reads TGTGCCAGCGGGGGACTAGCAAAATACGAGCAGTACTTC. The full variable domain, in which reference TRBV11-2 and TRBJ2-7 provide the parts outside the CDR3, is EAGVAQSPRYKIIEKRQSVAFWCNPISGHATLYWYQQILGQGPKLLIQFQNNGVVDDSQLPKDRFSAERLKGVDSTLKIQPAKLEDSAVYLCASGGLAKYEQYFGPGTRLTVT.

This clone is a singleton in its sample. This chain links TRBV27 with TRBJ1-1; 7 bases align to TRBD1. Germline V CDR1 and CDR2: MNHEY, SMNVEV (reference sequence). This CDR3 region has 14 residues. Written as DNA, the CDR3 is TGTGTCTGCTCCCGGGACAGTGCCCCCACTGAAGCTTTCTTT. This translates into CVCSRDSAPTEAFF.

V gene TRBV28 combines with J gene TRBJ2-1, with 15 bases matching TRBD2. The CDR3 is 19 amino acids. Germline V gives CDR1 MDHEN, CDR2 SYDVKM. V lost 6 bases to trimming and J lost 0 bases; unmatched junction nucleotides: 9. CDR3 in amino acids: CASSGTSGGLIPSYNEQFF. The CDR3 DNA reads as TGTGCCAGCAGCGGGACTAGCGGGGGGCTAATTCCCTCCTACAATGAGCAGTTCTTC.

Points on this clone: Other DNA sequences within the sample encode an identical CDR3. The CDR3 is CASSLGGGDQPQHF. CDR3 in DNA: TGCGCCAGCAGCTTGGGTGGGGGCGATCAGCCCCAGCATTTT. This sequence joins TRBV5-1 and TRBJ1-5, with D perhaps matching TRBD1 (6 bases). The CDR3 contains 14 residues. CDR1 is SGHRS and CDR2 is YFSETQ in the germline V gene. With 0 bases removed from V and 5 bases from J, the gap between germline ends came to 9 bases.

The chain links TRBV6-6 to TRBJ2-4, with 8 bases lining up with TRBD2. After removal of 7 bases from V and 0 bases from J, the junction contained 8 bases not matched to a gene. The CDR3 sequence is 16 residues long. Germline assignment: CDR1 MNHNY and CDR2 SVGAGI (reference sequence). CDR3 bases: TGTGCCAGCATTTTACCGGGACTAGTAGCCAAAAACATTCAGTACTTC. Residues: CASILPGLVAKNIQYF.

This chain links TRBV28 with TRBJ2-1, with 7 bases matching TRBD2. J gave up 7 bases and V 5 bases, and 5 bases lay outside the gene matches. Germline CDR1 reads MDHEN; CDR2 reads SYDVKM. The CDR3 runs 13 residues. CDR3 DNA sequence: TGTGCCAGCAGTCCCCCGCGGGGGAATGAGCAGTTCTTC. Translating gives CASSPPRGNEQFF.

J is TRBJ2-5 and V is TRBV7-9, with a possible D match to TRBD2 (5 bases). V was clipped by 5 bases and J by 9 bases, with 13 bases between them. The CDR3 length is 12 residues. Germline V CDR1 and CDR2: SEHNR, FQNEAQ (reference sequence). The CDR3 DNA follows: TGTGCCAGCAGCCCCACGGGGAGACCCCAGTACTTC. Translated, it gives CASSPTGRPQYF.

The chain couples TRBV5-1 to TRBJ2-3, with 14 nucleotides matching TRBD2. Trimming removed 4 bases from V and 7 bases from J; junction bases left unmatched: 8. Germline CDR1 reads SGHRS; CDR2 reads YFSETQ. The CDR3 sequence is 16 residues long. CDR3 in amino acids: CASSPETSGGANTQYF. In nucleotides, the CDR3 is TGCGCCAGCAGCCCGGAGACTAGCGGGGGGGCTAATACGCAGTATTTT.

The J gene is TRBJ2-7, the V gene TRBV28, with TRBD2 as a possible D gene (5 bases). Trimming stripped 6 bases from V and 2 bases from J, with 11 bases between. Germline CDR1 reads MDHEN; CDR2 reads SYDVKM. The CDR3 length is 13 residues. In DNA form, the CDR3 reads TGTGCCAGCAGAGGTGGAGGTCCCTACGAGCAGTACTTC. Translating it yields CASRGGGPYEQYF.

Written as DNA, the CDR3 is TGTGCCATCAGTGAGTCACAGACTAGGAACCCCTCAGATACGCAGTATTTT. Residues: CAISESQTRNPSDTQYF. This chain links TRBV10-3 with TRBJ2-3; D is possibly TRBD2 (6 bases). Trimming removed 0 bases at V and 4 bases at J, with 17 bases between. Per the germline V gene, CDR1 is ENHRY and CDR2 is SYGVKD. This CDR3 is 17 amino acids long.

V is TRBV9 and J is TRBJ2-1; maybe TRBD1 (5 bases). This CDR3 is 13 amino acids long. Looked up from germline, CDR1 is SGDLS and CDR2 is YYNGEE. The ends were cut back, 4 bases at V and 4 bases at J, with 9 bases in the middle. CDR3 in DNA: TGTGCCAGCAGCCCGAGACAGTACAATGAGCAGTTCTTC. It encodes CASSPRQYNEQFF. The variable domain in full, with the rest retrieved from reference TRBV9 and TRBJ2-1, is DSGVTQTPKHLITATGQRVTLRCSPRSGDLSVYWYQQSLDQGLQFLIQYYNGEERAKGNILERFSAQQFPDLHSELNLSSLELGDSALYFCASSPRQYNEQFFGPGTRLTVL.

The CDR3 reads CASSQGQLTYEQYF. In nucleotides, the CDR3 is TGTGCCAGCAGTCAGGGACAGCTTACCTACGAGCAGTACTTC. The chain recombines TRBV6-5 with TRBJ2-7; 7 nucleotides line up with TRBD1. The CDR3 consists of 14 residues. The junction had 6 bases not matched to a gene; V was cut back by 5 bases and J by 2 bases. CDR1 is MNHEY, CDR2 SVGAGI, per germline.

The chain carries TRBV6-5 and TRBJ1-1; a possible D gene is TRBD1 (6 bases). This CDR3 spans 12 amino acids. Between the trimmed V and J ends, which lost 6 bases and 7 bases, there was a span of 12 bases. Per the germline V gene, CDR1 is MNHEY and CDR2 is SVGAGI. The CDR3 loop reads CASSLTGIEAFF. CDR3 DNA: TGTGCCAGCAGCTTGACAGGAATTGAAGCTTTCTTT.

The genes are TRBV5-1 and TRBJ2-1; 12 bases are shared with TRBD1. The CDR3 consists of 16 residues. J gave up 3 bases and V 3 bases, and 4 bases lay outside the gene matches. From germline, CDR1 is SGHRS and CDR2 YFSETQ. The CDR3 here is CASSSGQGAFYNEQFF. CDR3 in DNA: TGCGCCAGCAGCTCGGGACAGGGGGCCTTCTACAATGAGCAGTTCTTC.

This clone was seen just once. The V gene is TRBV6-5, the J gene TRBJ2-7; 11 bases map to TRBD1. The trim removed 5 bases at V and 3 bases at J, leaving 3 bases unmatched. This CDR3 spans 14 amino acids. Per the germline V gene, CDR1 is MNHEY and CDR2 is SVGAGI. The CDR3 sequence is CASSTGQGDYEQYF. The CDR3 DNA follows: TGTGCCAGCAGTACGGGACAGGGGGACTACGAGCAGTACTTC.

This sequence joins TRBV10-3 and TRBJ2-3, with 9 nucleotides matching TRBD2. V trimming: 5 bases; J trimming: 3 bases; junction bases outside the gene matches: 6. Germline V gene lookup returns CDR1 ENHRY and CDR2 SYGVKD. The CDR3 length is 15 residues. CDR3 nucleotide sequence: TGTGCCATCAGTTCCAATAGCGGGGGTACAGATACGCAGTATTTT. This gives the protein CAISSNSGGTDTQYF.

The chain carries TRBV28 and TRBJ1-3; 7 bases match TRBD1. CDR3 length equals 14 residues. The J segment lost 5 bases and the V segment lost 6 bases, leaving 7 bases of the junction unmatched. CDR1 MDHEN and CDR2 SYDVKM come from the germline V gene. CDR3 in amino acids: CASREQGFRNTIYF. CDR3 DNA sequence: TGTGCCAGCAGGGAACAGGGGTTTCGAAACACCATATATTTT. The whole variable domain, filled in from reference TRBV28 and TRBJ1-3, reads DVKVTQSSRYLVKRTGEKVFLECVQDMDHENMFWYRQDPGLGLRLIYFSYDVKMKEKGDIPEGYSVSREKKERFSLILESASTNQTSMYLCASREQGFRNTIYFGEGSWLTVV.